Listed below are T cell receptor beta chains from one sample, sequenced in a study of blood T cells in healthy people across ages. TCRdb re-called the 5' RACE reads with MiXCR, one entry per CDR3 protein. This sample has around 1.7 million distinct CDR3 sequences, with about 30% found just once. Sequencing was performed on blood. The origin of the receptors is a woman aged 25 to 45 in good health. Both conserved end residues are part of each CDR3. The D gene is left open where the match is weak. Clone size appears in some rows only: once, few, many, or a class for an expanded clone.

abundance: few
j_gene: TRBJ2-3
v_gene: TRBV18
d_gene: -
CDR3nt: TGTGCCAGCTCTACCGGGACTCGGAGCACGGATACGCAGTATTTT
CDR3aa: CASSTGTRSTDTQYF

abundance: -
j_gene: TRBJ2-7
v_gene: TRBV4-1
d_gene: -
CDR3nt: TGCGCCAGCAGCCAAGATACGGCGGGTCCGGCCTACGAGCAGTACTTC
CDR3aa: CASSQDTAGPAYEQYF

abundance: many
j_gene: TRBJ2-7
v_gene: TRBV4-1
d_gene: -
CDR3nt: TGCGCCAGCAGCCAAAAAGGGATAGACTACGAGCAGTACTTC
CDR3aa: CASSQKGIDYEQYF

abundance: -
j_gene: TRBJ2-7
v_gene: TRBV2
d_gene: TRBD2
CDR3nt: TGTGCCAGCGGGGGAGGGCAGACAGACCACGAGCAGTACTTC
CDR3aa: CASGGGQTDHEQYF

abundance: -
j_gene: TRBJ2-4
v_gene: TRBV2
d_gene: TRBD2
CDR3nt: TGTGCCAGCAGAGGAGCGGTAGGACTAGCGGGGGTCCGTACCCAAAACATTCAGTACTTC
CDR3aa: CASRGAVGLAGVRTQNIQYF

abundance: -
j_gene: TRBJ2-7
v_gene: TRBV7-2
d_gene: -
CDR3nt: TGTGCCAGCAGCTTAGATGACAGAAACTACGAGCAGTACTTC
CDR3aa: CASSLDDRNYEQYF

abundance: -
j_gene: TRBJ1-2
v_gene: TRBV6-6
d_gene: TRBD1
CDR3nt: TGTGCCATACAGGGGGCGCAGGGTGGCTACACCTTC
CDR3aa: CAIQGAQGGYTF

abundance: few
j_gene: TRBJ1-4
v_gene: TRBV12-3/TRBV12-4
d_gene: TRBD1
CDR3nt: TGTGCCAGCAGTCCCCCGACAGGGGAGGATGAAAAACTGTTTTTT
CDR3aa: CASSPPTGEDEKLFF

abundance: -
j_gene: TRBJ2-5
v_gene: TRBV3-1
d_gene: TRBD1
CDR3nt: TGTGCCAGCAGGGGCCGGGACAGGGGGCAGAGGGAGACCCAGTACTTC
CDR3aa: CASRGRDRGQRETQYF

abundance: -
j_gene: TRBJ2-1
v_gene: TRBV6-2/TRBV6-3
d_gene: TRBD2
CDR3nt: TGTGCCAGCAGTTCTTTTAACGGGAGGGCCTTTGAGCAGTTCTTC
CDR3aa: CASSSFNGRAFEQFF

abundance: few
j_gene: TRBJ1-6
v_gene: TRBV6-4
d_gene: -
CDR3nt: TGTGCCAGCAGTGACTCGAAAGACCGACTAAATTCACCCCTCCACTTT
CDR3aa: CASSDSKDRLNSPLHF

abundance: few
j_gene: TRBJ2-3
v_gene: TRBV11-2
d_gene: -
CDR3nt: TGTGCCAGCAGCTTCCCGCGACTAACGAACACAGATACGCAGTATTTT
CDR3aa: CASSFPRLTNTDTQYF

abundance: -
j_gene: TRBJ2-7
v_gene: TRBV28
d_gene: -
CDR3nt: TGTGCCAGCAGTTTTCTAAGGGAGTCCTACGAGCAGTACTTC
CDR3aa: CASSFLRESYEQYF

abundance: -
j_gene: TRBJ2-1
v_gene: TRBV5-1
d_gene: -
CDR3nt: TGCGCCAGCAGCTTCGCCCTTTTCAATGAGCAGTTCTTC
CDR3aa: CASSFALFNEQFF

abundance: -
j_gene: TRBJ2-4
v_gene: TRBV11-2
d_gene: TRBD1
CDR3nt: TGTGCCAGCAGATATAAAGGGACAGGGAGTAGGAATGAGCAGTACTTC
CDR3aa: CASRYKGTGSRNEQYF

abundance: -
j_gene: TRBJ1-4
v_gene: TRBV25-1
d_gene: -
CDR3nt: TGTGCCAGCAGTGCATCCATTTCGGGGGAAAAACTGTTTTTT
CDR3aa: CASSASISGEKLFF

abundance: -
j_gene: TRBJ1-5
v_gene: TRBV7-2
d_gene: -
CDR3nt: TGTGCCAGCAGCTTATGGGAGGTGGGCAATCAGCCCCAGCATTTT
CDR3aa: CASSLWEVGNQPQHF

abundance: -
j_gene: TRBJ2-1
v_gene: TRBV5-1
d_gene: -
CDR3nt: TGCGCCAGCAGCTTGGTGGCGGGGACGTACCAAGAGACCCAGTTCTTC
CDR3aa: CASSLVAGTYQETQFF

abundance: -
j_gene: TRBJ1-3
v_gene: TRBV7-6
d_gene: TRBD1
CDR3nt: TGTGCCAGCAGCCCAGACTTTTGGACAGGTGGCTACTCTGGAAACACCATATATTTT
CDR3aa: CASSPDFWTGGYSGNTIYF

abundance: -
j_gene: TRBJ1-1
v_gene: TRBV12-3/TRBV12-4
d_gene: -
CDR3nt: TGTGCCAGCAGTTTTGATTATAGGGGAGGGTTAACTGAAGCTTTCTTT
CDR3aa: CASSFDYRGGLTEAFF

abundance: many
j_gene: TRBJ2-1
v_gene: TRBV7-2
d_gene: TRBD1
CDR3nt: TGTGCCAGCAACCCTGGACAGGGCAACGTAAACGAGCAGTTCTTC
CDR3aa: CASNPGQGNVNEQFF

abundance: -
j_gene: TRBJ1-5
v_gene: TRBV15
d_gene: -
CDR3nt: TGTGCCACCGCCTCGGGGGGCTGGAAACAGCCCCAGCATTTT
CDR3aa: CATASGGWKQPQHF

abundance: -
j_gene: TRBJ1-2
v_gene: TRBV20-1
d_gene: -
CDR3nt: TGCAGTGCGGGCCCCATCAACGGCTACACCTTC
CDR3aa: CSAGPINGYTF

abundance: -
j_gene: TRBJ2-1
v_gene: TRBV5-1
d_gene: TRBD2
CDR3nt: TGCGCCAGCAGCTTAGCGGGGATTTCCTACAATGAGCAGTTCTTC
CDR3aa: CASSLAGISYNEQFF

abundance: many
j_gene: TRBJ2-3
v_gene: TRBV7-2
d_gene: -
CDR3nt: TGTGCCAGCAGCTCTAGGACTGCAGATACGCAGTATTTT
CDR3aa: CASSSRTADTQYF

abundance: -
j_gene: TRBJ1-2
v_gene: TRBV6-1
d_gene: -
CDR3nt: TGTGCCAGCAGTGCCCAAGGGGTAGGGTCCTATGGCTACACCTTC
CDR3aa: CASSAQGVGSYGYTF

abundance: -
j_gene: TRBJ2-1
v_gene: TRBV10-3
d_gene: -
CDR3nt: TGTGCCATCAGTGAGTCGCTTGAGCAGTTCTTC
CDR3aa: CAISESLEQFF

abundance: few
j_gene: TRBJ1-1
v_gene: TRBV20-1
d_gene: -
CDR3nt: TGCAGTGCTAGATCTCTTAGGACGTGGAACACTGAAGCTTTCTTT
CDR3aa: CSARSLRTWNTEAFF

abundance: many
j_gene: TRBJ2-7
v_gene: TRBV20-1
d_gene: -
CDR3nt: TGCAGTGCGGGACTTACTACCTACGAGCAGTACTTC
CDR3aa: CSAGLTTYEQYF

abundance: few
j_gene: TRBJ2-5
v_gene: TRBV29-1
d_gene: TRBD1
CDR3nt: TGCAGCGTTGAAGATCGAGGGGGCGGAGAGACCCAGTACTTC
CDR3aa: CSVEDRGGGETQYF

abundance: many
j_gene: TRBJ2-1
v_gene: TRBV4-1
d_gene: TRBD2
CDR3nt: TGCGCCAGCAGCCAAGATAGCGGGGAGGTCAGGGAGCAGTTCTTC
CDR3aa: CASSQDSGEVREQFF

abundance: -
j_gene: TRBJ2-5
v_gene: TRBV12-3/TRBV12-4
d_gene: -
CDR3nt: TGTGTCAGCAGCCTCCGGGAGACCCAGTACTTC
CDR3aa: CVSSLRETQYF

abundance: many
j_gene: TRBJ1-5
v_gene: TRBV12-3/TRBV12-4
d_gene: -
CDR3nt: TGTGCCAGCAACCAGGGTAGTTGGCAGCCCCAGCATTTT
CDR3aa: CASNQGSWQPQHF

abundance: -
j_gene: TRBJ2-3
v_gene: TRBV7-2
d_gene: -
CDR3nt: TGTGCCAGCAGCCTTCAGGGGGGGGCCGGAGATACGCAGTATTTT
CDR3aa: CASSLQGGAGDTQYF

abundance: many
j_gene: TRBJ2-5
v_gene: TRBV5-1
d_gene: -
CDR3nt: TGTGCCAGCAGCTTAGCGGGACAGAAAGAGACCCAGTACTTC
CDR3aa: CASSLAGQKETQYF

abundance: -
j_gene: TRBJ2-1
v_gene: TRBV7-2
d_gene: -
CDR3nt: TGTGCCAGCAGCTCCGGGACGGCCAGGAACAATGAGCAGTTCTTC
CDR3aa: CASSSGTARNNEQFF

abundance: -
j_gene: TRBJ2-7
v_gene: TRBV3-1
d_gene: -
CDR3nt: TGTGCCAGCAGCCTTCCCGGTGGGGGCGAAGAGCAGTACTTC
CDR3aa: CASSLPGGGEEQYF

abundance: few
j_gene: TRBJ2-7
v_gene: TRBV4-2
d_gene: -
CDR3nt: TGTGCCGGCAGCCAAAACACCGGGGACGGATACTACGAGCAGTACTTC
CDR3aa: CAGSQNTGDGYYEQYF

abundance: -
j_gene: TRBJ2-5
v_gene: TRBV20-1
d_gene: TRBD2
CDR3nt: TGCAGTGCTCACCTAGCGGGGGGGCCTCGGGAGACCCAGTACTTC
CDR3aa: CSAHLAGGPRETQYF

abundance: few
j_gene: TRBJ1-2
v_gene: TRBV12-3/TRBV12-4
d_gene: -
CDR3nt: TGTGCCAGCAGTTTCGGAGGAGGGGTCTATGGCTACACCTTC
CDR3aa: CASSFGGGVYGYTF

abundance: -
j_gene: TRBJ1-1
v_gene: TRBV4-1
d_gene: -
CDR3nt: TGCGCCAGCAGCCAAGGTCCCCGGGGCGGAAAGAACACTGAAGCTTTCTTT
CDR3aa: CASSQGPRGGKNTEAFF

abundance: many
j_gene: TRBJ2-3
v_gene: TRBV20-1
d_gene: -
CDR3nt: TGCAGTGCTAGAGGGGGCACAGATACGCAGTATTTT
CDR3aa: CSARGGTDTQYF

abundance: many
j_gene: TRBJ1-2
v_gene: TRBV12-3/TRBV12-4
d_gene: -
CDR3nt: TGTGCCAGCAGTTTGATAGGCGGCTACACCTTC
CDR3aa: CASSLIGGYTF

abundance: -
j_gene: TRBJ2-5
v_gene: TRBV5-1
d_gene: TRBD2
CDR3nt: TGCGCCAGCAAGGGACTACGGGAAGAGACCCAGTACTTC
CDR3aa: CASKGLREETQYF

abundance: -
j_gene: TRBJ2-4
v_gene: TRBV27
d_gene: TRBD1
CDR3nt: TGTGCCGGCAGTGACAGGGCAACGTTAAAAAACATTCAGTACTTC
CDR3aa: CAGSDRATLKNIQYF

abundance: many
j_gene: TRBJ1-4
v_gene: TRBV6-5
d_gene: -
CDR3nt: TGTGCCAGCAGGGACTCGAGGAATGAAAAACTGTTTTTT
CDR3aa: CASRDSRNEKLFF

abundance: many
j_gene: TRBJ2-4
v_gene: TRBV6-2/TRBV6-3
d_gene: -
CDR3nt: TGTGCCAGCAGTCCCGGGACTGGGCCCATTCAGTACTTC
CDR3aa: CASSPGTGPIQYF

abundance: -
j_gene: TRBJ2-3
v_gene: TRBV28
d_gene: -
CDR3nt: TGTGCCAGCTTGCCCGGGGGCGCGGATACGCAGTATTTT
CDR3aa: CASLPGGADTQYF

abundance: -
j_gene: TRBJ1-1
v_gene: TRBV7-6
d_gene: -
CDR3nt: TGTGCCAGCAGCCCAAGCGCTGGGGGCACTGAAGCTTTCTTT
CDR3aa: CASSPSAGGTEAFF

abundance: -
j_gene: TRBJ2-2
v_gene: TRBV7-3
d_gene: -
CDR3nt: TGTGCCAGCAGCTTAACGGCGGCTTCCGGGGAGCTGTTTTTT
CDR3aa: CASSLTAASGELFF

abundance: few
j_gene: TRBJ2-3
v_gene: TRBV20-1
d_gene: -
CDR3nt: TGCAGTGCTAGAGACCCTTCGGGTACAGATACGCAGTATTTT
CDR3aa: CSARDPSGTDTQYF

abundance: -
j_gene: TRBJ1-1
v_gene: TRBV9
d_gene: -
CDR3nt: TGTGCCAGCAGCGGTCGGGGGACGAACACTGAAGCTTTCTTT
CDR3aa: CASSGRGTNTEAFF

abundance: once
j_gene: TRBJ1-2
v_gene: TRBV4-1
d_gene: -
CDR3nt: TGCGCCAGCAGCCCTTTCCGGGGGGACCTTGGTGGCTACACCTTC
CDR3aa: CASSPFRGDLGGYTF

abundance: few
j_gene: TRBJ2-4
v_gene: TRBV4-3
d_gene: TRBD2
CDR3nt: TGCGCCAGCAGCCAAGATCTTTGGGGACTAGCGGGACAAAACATTCAGTACTTC
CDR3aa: CASSQDLWGLAGQNIQYF